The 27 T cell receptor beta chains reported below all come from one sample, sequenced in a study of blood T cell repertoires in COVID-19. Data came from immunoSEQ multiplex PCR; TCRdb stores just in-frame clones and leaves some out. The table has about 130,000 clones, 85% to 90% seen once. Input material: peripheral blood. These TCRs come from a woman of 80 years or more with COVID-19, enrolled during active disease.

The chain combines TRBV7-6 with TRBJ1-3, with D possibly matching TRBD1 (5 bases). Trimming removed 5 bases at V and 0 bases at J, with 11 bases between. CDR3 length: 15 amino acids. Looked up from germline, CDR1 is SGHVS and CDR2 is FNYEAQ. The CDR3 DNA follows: TGTGCCAGCAGCCCGGACACTGGCTCTGGAAACACCATATATTTT. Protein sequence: CASSPDTGSGNTIYF. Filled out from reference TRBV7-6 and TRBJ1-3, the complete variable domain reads GAGVSQSPRYKVTKRGQDVALRCDPISGHVSLYWYRQALGQGPEFLTYFNYEAQQDKSGLPNDRFSAERPEGSISTLTIQRTEQRDSAMYRCASSPDTGSGNTIYFGEGSWLTVV.

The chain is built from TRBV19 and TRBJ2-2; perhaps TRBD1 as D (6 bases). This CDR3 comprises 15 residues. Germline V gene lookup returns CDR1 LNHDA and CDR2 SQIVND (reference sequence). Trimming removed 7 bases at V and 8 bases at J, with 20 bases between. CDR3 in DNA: TGTGCCAGTACTCTAGGCATGGGGGCACGGGGGGAGCTGTTTTTT. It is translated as CASTLGMGARGELFF. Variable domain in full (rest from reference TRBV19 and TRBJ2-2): DGGITQSPKYLFRKEGQNVTLSCEQNLNHDAMYWYRQDPGQGLRLIYYSQIVNDFQKGDIAEGYSVSREKKESFPLTVTSAQKNPTAFYLCASTLGMGARGELFFGEGSRLTVL.

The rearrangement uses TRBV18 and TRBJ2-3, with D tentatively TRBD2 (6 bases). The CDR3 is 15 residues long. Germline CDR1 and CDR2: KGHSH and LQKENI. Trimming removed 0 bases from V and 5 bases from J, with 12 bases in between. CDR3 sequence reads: CASSPPAGFQDTQYF. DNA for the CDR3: TGTGCCAGCTCACCACCTGCGGGGTTCCAAGATACGCAGTATTTT.

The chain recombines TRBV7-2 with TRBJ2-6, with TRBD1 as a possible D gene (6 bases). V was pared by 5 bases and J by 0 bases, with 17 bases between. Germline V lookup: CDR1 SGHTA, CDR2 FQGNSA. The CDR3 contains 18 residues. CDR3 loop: CASSLKQGKNSGANVLTF. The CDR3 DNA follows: TGTGCCAGCAGCCTAAAGCAGGGGAAGAACTCTGGGGCCAACGTCCTGACTTTC.

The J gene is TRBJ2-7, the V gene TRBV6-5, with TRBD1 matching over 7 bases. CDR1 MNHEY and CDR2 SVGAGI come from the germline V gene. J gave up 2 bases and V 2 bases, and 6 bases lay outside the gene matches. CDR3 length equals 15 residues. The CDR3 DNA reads TGTGCCAGCAGTTACGATTCGACAGGGACCTACGAGCAGTACTTC. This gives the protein CASSYDSTGTYEQYF.

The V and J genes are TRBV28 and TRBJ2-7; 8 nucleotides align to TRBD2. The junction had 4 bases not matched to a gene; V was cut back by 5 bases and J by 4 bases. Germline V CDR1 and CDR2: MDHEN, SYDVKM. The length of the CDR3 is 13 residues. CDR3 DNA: TGTGCCAGCAGTCGGGGGGGAGATTACGAGCAGTACTTC. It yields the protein CASSRGGDYEQYF. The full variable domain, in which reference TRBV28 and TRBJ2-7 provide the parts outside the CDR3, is DVKVTQSSRYLVKRTGEKVFLECVQDMDHENMFWYRQDPGLGLRLIYFSYDVKMKEKGDIPEGYSVSREKKERFSLILESASTNQTSMYLCASSRGGDYEQYFGPGTRLTVT.

CDR3 bases: TGTGCCAGCAGTTTGGATCTACTAGCGGGAGGGTACACAGATACGCAGTATTTT. Its translation is CASSLDLLAGGYTDTQYF. The chain combines TRBV28 with TRBJ2-3, with TRBD2 identical over 13 bases. J gave up 2 bases and V 3 bases, and 8 bases lay outside the gene matches. CDR3 length equals 18 residues. CDR1 and CDR2 (germline): MDHEN, SYDVKM.

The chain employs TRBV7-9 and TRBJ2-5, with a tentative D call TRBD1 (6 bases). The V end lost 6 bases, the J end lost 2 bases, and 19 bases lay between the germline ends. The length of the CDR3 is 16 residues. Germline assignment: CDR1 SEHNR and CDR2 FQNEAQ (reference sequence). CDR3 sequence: CASRTGQTRFQETQYF. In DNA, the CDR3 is TGTGCCAGCAGGACCGGACAGACAAGGTTTCAAGAGACCCAGTACTTC.

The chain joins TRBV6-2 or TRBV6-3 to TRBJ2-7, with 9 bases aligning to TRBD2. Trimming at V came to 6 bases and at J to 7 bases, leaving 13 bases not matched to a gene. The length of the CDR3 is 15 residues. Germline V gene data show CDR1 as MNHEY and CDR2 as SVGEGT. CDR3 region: CASSHGAGGPREQYF. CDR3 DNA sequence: TGTGCCAGCAGCCACGGGGCGGGAGGGCCGCGGGAGCAGTACTTC.

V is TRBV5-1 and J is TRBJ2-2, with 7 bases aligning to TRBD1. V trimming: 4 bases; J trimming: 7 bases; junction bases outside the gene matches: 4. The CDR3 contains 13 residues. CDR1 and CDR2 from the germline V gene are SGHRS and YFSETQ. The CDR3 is CASSLQGFGELFF. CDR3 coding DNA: TGCGCCAGCAGCCTACAGGGGTTCGGGGAGCTGTTTTTT.

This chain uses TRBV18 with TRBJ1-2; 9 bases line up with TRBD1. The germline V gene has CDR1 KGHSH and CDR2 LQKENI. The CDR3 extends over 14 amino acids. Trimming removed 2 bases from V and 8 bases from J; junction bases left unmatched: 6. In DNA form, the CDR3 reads TGTGCCAGCTCACCAGCGGGACAGGGCTACGGCTACACCTTC. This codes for CASSPAGQGYGYTF.

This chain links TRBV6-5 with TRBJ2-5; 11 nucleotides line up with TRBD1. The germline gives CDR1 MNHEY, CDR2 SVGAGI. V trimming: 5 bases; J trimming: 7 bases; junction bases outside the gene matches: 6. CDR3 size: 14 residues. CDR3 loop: CASSLRTGGGTQYF. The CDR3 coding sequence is TGTGCCAGCAGTCTCCGGACAGGGGGCGGGACCCAGTACTTC.

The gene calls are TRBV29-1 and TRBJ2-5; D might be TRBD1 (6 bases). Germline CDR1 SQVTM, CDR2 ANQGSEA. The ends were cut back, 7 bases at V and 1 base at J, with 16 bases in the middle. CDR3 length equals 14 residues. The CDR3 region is CSARRDKVQETQYF. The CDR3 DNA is TGCAGCGCCCGAAGGGACAAAGTCCAAGAGACCCAGTACTTC.

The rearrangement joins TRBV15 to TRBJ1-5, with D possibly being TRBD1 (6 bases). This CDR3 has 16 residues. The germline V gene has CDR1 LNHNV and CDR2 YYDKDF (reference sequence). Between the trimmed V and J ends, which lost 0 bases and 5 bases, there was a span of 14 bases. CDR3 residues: CATSRDEGGLDQPQHF. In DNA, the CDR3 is TGTGCCACCAGCAGAGATGAGGGGGGGTTGGATCAGCCCCAGCATTTT.

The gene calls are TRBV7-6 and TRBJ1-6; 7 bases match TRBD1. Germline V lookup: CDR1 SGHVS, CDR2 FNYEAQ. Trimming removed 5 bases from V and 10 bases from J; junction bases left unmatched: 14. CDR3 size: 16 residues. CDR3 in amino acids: CASSGRQGVVGSPLHF. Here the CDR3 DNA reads TGTGCCAGCAGCGGAAGACAGGGAGTAGTAGGGTCACCCCTCCACTTT.

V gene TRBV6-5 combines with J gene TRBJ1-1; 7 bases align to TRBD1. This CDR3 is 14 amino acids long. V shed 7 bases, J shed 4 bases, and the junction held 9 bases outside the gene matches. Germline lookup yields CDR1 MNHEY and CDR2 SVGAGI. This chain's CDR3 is CASIKGGAGTEAFF. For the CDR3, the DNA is TGTGCCAGCATAAAAGGGGGCGCGGGCACTGAAGCTTTCTTT.

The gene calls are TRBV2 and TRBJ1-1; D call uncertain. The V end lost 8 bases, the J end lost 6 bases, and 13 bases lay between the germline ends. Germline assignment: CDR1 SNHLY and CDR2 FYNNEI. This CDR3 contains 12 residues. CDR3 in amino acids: CASSTVGAEAFF. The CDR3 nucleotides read TGTGCCAGCTCCACGGTTGGAGCTGAAGCTTTCTTT.

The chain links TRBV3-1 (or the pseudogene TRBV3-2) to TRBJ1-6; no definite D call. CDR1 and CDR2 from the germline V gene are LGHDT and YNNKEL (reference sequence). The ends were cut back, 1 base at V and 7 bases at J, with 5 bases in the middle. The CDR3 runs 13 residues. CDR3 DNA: TGTGCCAGCAGCCAAGCGGGAAATTCACCCCTCCACTTT. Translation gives CASSQAGNSPLHF.

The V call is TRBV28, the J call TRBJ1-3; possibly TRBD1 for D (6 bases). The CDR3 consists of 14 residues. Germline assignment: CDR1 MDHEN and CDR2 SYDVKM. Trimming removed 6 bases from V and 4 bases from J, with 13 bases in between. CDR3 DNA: TGTGCCAGCAGGTTACAGGGTTCGGGAAACACCATATATTTT. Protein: CASRLQGSGNTIYF.

CDR3 sequence: CASSFMEGGDGNTIYF. CDR3 DNA sequence: TGTGCCAGCAGTTTCATGGAAGGGGGCGATGGAAACACCATATATTTT. The V gene is TRBV28, the J gene TRBJ1-3, with 7 bases aligning to TRBD1. Per germline, CDR1 MDHEN and CDR2 SYDVKM. The trim removed 3 bases at V and 3 bases at J, leaving 8 bases unmatched. The CDR3 sequence is 16 residues long.

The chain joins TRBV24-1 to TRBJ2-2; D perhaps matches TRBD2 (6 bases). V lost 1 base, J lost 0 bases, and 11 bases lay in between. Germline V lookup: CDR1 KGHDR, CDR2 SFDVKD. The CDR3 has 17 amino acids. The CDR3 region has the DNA TGTGCCACCAGTGATTTTGGCGGGGAGGCGAACACCGGGGAGCTGTTTTTT. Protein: CATSDFGGEANTGELFF.

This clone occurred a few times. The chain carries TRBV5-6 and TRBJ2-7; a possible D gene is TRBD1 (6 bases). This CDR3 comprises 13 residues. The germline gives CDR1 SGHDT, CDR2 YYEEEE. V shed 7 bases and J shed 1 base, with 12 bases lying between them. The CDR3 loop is CASQEQGSYEQYF. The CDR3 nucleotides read TGTGCCAGCCAGGAGCAGGGGTCCTACGAGCAGTACTTC.

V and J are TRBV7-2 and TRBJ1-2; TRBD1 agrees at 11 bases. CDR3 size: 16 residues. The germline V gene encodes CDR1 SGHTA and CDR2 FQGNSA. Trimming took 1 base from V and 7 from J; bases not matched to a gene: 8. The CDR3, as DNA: TGTGCCAGCAGCTTAGTCCCCGGGACAGGGGGAGGTGGCTACACCTTC. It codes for CASSLVPGTGGGGYTF.

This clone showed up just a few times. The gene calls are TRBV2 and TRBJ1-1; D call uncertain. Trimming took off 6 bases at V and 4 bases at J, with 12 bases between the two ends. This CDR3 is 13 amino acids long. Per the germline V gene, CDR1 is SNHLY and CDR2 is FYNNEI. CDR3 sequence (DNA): TGTGCCAGCAGCTCAGGCACTTTCACTGAAGCTTTCTTT. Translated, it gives CASSSGTFTEAFF.

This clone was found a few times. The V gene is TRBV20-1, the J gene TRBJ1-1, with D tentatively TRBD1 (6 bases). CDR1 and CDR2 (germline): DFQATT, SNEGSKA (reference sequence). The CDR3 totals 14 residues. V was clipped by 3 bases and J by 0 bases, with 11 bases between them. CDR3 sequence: CSASETGVNTEAFF. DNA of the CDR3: TGCAGTGCTAGTGAGACAGGAGTGAACACTGAAGCTTTCTTT.

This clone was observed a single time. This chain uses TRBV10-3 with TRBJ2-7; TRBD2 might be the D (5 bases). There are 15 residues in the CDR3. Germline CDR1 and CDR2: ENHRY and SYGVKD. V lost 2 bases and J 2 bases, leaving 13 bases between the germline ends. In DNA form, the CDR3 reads TGTGCCATCAGTGAGGCCGTTTCGGGGACCTACGAGCAGTACTTC. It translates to CAISEAVSGTYEQYF.

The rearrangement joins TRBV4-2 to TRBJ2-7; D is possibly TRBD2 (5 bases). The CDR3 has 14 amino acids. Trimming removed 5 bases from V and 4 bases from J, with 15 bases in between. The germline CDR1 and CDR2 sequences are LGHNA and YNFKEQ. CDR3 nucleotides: TGTGCCAGCAGCTACGGACGGGGTATGTACGAGCAGTACTTC. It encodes CASSYGRGMYEQYF.